The text below deals with one TCR beta chain. CDR1 and CDR2 (germline): DFQATT, SNEGSKA (reference sequence). The V gene end was trimmed by 2 bases and the J gene end by 7 bases; junction bases not matched to a gene: 8. The CDR3 consists of 14 residues. TCRdb re-analysed the RT-PCR reads in MiXCR, keeping a single row per CDR3 protein. The repertoire holds about 700,000 distinct CDR3 sequences, 13% to 15% seen once, with 3.6% in the top ten. The specimen was memory CD4+ T cells from blood. This rearrangement joins TRBV20-1 to TRBJ2-5, with TRBD1 matching over 9 bases. The TCR sequence derives from a female donor in good health, serving as a healthy control. CDR3 amino acids: CSARSGQGGGTQYF. Here the CDR3 DNA reads TGCAGTGCTAGATCGGGACAGGGAGGGGGGACCCAGTACTTC.